This entry is about one T cell receptor (beta chain). Clones were read by immunoSEQ multiplex PCR, and TCRdb kept only the in-frame ones, dropping some. Here the sample spans tens of thousands of clones, about 90% being singletons. The data derive from a study of OX40 agonist ivuxolimab in advanced cancers. The wider study: Ivuxolimab is a fully human IgG2 antibody that activates OX40 (CD134). Treatment received earlier with anti-PD-1, anti-PD-L1 or anti-CTLA-4 agents was allowed, and roughly 40% had some.

Anyone with autoimmune disease history or systemic immunosuppression was excluded. The source of this sequence is an adult with an advanced solid tumor such as melanoma, head and neck, liver or kidney cancer. Here the sequenced sample was CD4+ or CD8+ T cells sorted from blood, taken in a trial of the OX40 agonist ivuxolimab.

The CDR3 DNA follows: TGTGCCAGCAGCTTGCCGCTTCGCACCGGGGAGCTGTTTTTT. Amino acids: CASSLPLRTGELFF. J is TRBJ2-2 and V is TRBV7-8; D not certain. V was cut by 3 bases and J by 4 bases, with 9 bases left in between. This CDR3 contains 14 residues. Germline CDR1 SGHVS, CDR2 FQNEAQ. The full variable domain, rest sourced from reference TRBV7-8 and TRBJ2-2, is GAGVSQSPRYKVAKRGQDVALRCDPISGHVSLFWYQQALGQGPEFLTYFQNEAQLDKSGLPSDRFFAERPEGSVSTLKIQRTQQEDSAVYLCASSLPLRTGELFFGEGSRLTVL.